The 23 T cell receptor beta chains presented below share a single source sample, sequenced in a study of cytomegalovirus exposure and HLA in healthy donors. Vbeta (60) and Jbeta (13) primers were used in the PCR. The protocol was immunoSEQ multiplex PCR, while the TCRdb copy is restricted to in-frame clones and leaves out a portion. The profile shows roughly 200,000 clones, about 80% of them singletons. The source material was PBMCs. Every receptor here comes from a woman aged 40 to 50 in good health and CMV-seronegative.

V is TRBV6-1 and J is TRBJ1-2; the D is unclear. Trimming removed 2 bases at V and 4 bases at J, with 11 bases between. The CDR3 sequence is 14 residues long. Per germline, CDR1 MNHNS and CDR2 SASEGT. CDR3 DNA: TGTGCCAGCAGTGAACTCGGGGTGCGCTATGGCTACACCTTC. Amino acid sequence: CASSELGVRYGYTF.

This rearrangement joins TRBV19 to TRBJ1-6; D might be TRBD1 (6 bases). The germline gives CDR1 LNHDA, CDR2 SQIVND (reference sequence). Trimming removed 6 bases at V and 2 bases at J, with 17 bases between. The CDR3 has 17 residues. CDR3 nucleotides: TGTGCCAGTAGACACCGGACAGCCACTACCTATAATTCACCCCTCCACTTT. It yields the protein CASRHRTATTYNSPLHF. The full variable domain, rest sourced from reference TRBV19 and TRBJ1-6, is DGGITQSPKYLFRKEGQNVTLSCEQNLNHDAMYWYRQDPGQGLRLIYYSQIVNDFQKGDIAEGYSVSREKKESFPLTVTSAQKNPTAFYLCASRHRTATTYNSPLHFGNGTRLTVT.

The rearrangement joins TRBV4-1 to TRBJ1-2, with 7 bases that match TRBD1. Germline V gives CDR1 MGHRA, CDR2 YSYEKL. The CDR3 spans 12 residues. V was clipped by 0 bases and J by 11 bases; unmatched bases: 3. CDR3 sequence (DNA): TGCGCCAGCAGCCAAGAAGCAGGGGGGTACACCTTC. Translation gives CASSQEAGGYTF.

The genes are TRBV5-1 and TRBJ2-3; TRBD2 matches at 10 bases. The ends lost 1 base at V and 5 bases at J; junction bases unmatched: 7. The CDR3 spans 16 residues. Germline lookup yields CDR1 SGHRS and CDR2 YFSETQ. This CDR3 is CASSLKSGGAVDTQYF. Here the CDR3 DNA reads TGCGCCAGCAGCTTGAAGAGCGGGGGGGCCGTAGATACGCAGTATTTT.

The rearrangement joins TRBV28 to TRBJ1-5; a weak D match, TRBD1 (6 bases). The CDR3 has 15 residues. In germline, CDR1 is MDHEN, CDR2 SYDVKM. V was clipped by 3 bases and J by 1 base, with 10 bases between them. The CDR3 coding sequence is TGTGCCAGCAGTTTGTTGGGGGCCAGCAATCAGCCCCAGCATTTT. This translates into CASSLLGASNQPQHF.

CDR3 sequence reads: CASSPDRPNTDTQYF. CDR3 DNA: TGTGCCAGCTCTCCCGACAGACCCAACACAGATACGCAGTATTTT. The genes are TRBV18 and TRBJ2-3; possible D gene TRBD1, 5 bases. Trimming pared 6 bases from V and 2 bases from J, leaving 15 bases between. The CDR3 runs 15 residues. CDR1 KGHSH and CDR2 LQKENI come from the germline V gene.

Only one count was recorded for this clone. The CDR3 loop is CASSITIGTTGELFF. As DNA, the CDR3 is TGTGCCAGCAGTATTACTATCGGGACTACCGGGGAGCTGTTTTTT. The chain links TRBV25-1 to TRBJ2-2; D may be TRBD2 (6 bases). Germline CDR1 and CDR2: MGHDK and SYGVNS. V was cut by 5 bases and J by 5 bases, with 15 bases left in between. The CDR3 is 15 amino acids. The full variable domain, its missing parts supplied by reference TRBV25-1 and TRBJ2-2, is EADIYQTPRYLVIGTGKKITLECSQTMGHDKMYWYQQDPGMELHLIHYSYGVNSTEKGDLSSESTVSRIRTEHFPLTLESARPSHTSQYLCASSITIGTTGELFFGEGSRLTVL.

The rearrangement joins TRBV30 to TRBJ2-1, with D perhaps TRBD2 (5 bases). CDR1 is GTSNPN and CDR2 is SVGIG in the germline V gene (reference sequence). CDR3 length equals 12 residues. Trimming took 5 bases from V and 8 from J, leaving 13 bases between them. For the CDR3, the DNA is TGTGCCTGGTCCGACTATTACCATGAGCAGTTCTTC. This codes for CAWSDYYHEQFF.

J is TRBJ2-3 and V is TRBV14; TRBD1 agrees at 11 bases. This CDR3 region has 16 residues. Germline lookup yields CDR1 SGHDN and CDR2 FVKESK. The ends lost 3 bases at V and 2 bases at J; junction bases unmatched: 4. The CDR3 region is CASSHLGQGVTDTQYF. CDR3 DNA: TGTGCCAGCAGCCATCTGGGACAGGGGGTCACAGATACGCAGTATTTT.

This clone was seen only once. Here the CDR3 reads CASAPGTDTQYF. CDR3 sequence (DNA): TGTGCCAGCGCGCCGGGCACAGATACGCAGTATTTT. This sequence joins TRBV6-1 and TRBJ2-3; D not certain. The germline V gene encodes CDR1 MNHNS and CDR2 SASEGT. Trimming pared 8 bases from V and 1 base from J, leaving 7 bases between. The length of the CDR3 is 12 residues.

The chain uses TRBV30 and TRBJ1-2; 8 bases map to TRBD1. Germline V gene sequence: CDR1 GTSNPN, CDR2 SVGIG (reference sequence). V shed 3 bases, J shed 4 bases, and the junction held 4 bases outside the gene matches. This CDR3 comprises 13 residues. This CDR3 is CAWSEGTGYGYTF. The CDR3 coding sequence is TGTGCCTGGAGCGAAGGGACAGGCTATGGCTACACCTTC. Filled out from reference TRBV30 and TRBJ1-2, the complete variable domain reads SQTIHQWPATLVQPVGSPLSLECTVEGTSNPNLYWYRQAAGRGLQLLFYSVGIGQISSEVPQNLSASRPQDRQFILSSKKLLLSDSGFYLCAWSEGTGYGYTFGSGTRLTVV.

This chain connects TRBV29-1 to TRBJ2-5; tentative D call: TRBD2 (6 bases). With 4 bases removed from V and 1 base from J, the gap between germline ends came to 13 bases. The CDR3 length is 14 residues. CDR1 and CDR2 (germline): SQVTM, ANQGSEA. CDR3 nucleotides: TGCAGCGTTGGATACCGGGGGACCCAAGAGACCCAGTACTTC. Translating it yields CSVGYRGTQETQYF.

This rearrangement joins TRBV11-3 to TRBJ2-6; 8 positions match TRBD1. This CDR3 is built from 18 residues. The V gene end was trimmed by 4 bases and the J gene end by 4 bases; junction bases not matched to a gene: 12. Germline CDR1 and CDR2: SGHNT and YENEEA. DNA for the CDR3: TGTGCCAGCAGCTACCCGGGACAGGCATCAAACGGGGCCAACGTCCTGACTTTC. It is translated as CASSYPGQASNGANVLTF.

For this clone: Because the CDR3 is missing its conserved closing phenylalanine or tryptophan, this is likely a read error. The CDR3: CASSLRGGEAFC. The CDR3 nucleotides read TGTGCCAGCAGCTTACGGGGAGGTGAAGCTTTCTGT. The chain links TRBV7-8 to TRBJ1-1, with unresolved D. Trimming removed 2 bases at V and 7 bases at J, with 8 bases between. The CDR3 runs 12 residues. Per germline, CDR1 SGHVS and CDR2 FQNEAQ.

The chain employs TRBV10-3 and TRBJ2-4; no firm D call. The CDR3 extends over 13 amino acids. Trimming took off 4 bases at V and 5 bases at J, with 9 bases between the two ends. Germline lookup yields CDR1 ENHRY and CDR2 SYGVKD. Here the CDR3 DNA reads TGTGCCATCAGTGGAGTGGGCCAAAACATTCAGTACTTC. It yields the protein CAISGVGQNIQYF.

V is TRBV6-1 and J is TRBJ2-3; 8 bases are shared with TRBD2. V dropped 4 bases and J dropped 1; count of bases not matched to a gene: 4. This CDR3 region has 15 residues. The germline CDR1 and CDR2 sequences are MNHNS and SASEGT. In DNA form, the CDR3 reads TGTGCCAGCAGTGTCCGGCGGGGGGGCACAGATACGCAGTATTTT. Translating gives CASSVRRGGTDTQYF.

The chain combines TRBV28 with TRBJ2-7; tentatively, D is TRBD1 (6 bases). Per germline, CDR1 MDHEN and CDR2 SYDVKM. V lost 2 bases, J lost 4 bases, and 15 bases lay in between. The CDR3 spans 15 residues. The CDR3 loop reads CASSLPGQTGYEQYF. CDR3 in DNA: TGTGCCAGCAGTTTACCCGGACAGACGGGGTACGAGCAGTACTTC.

The V call is TRBV5-6, the J call TRBJ2-7, with 11 bases aligning to TRBD2. The CDR3 consists of 14 residues. The ends lost 3 bases at V and 5 bases at J; junction bases unmatched: 4. Per the germline V gene, CDR1 is SGHDT and CDR2 is YYEEEE. The CDR3 DNA reads TGTGCCAGCAGCTGGACTAGCGGGCCCCACGAGCAGTACTTC. As protein: CASSWTSGPHEQYF.

The chain employs TRBV4-1 and TRBJ2-1; possibly TRBD1 for D (5 bases). Germline-derived CDR1 and CDR2 are MGHRA and YSYEKL. The CDR3 is 15 residues long. With 0 bases removed from V and 3 bases from J, the gap between germline ends came to 9 bases. The CDR3 spells CASSQERGYYNEQFF. CDR3 in DNA: TGCGCCAGCAGCCAAGAAAGGGGCTACTACAATGAGCAGTTCTTC.

This clone appeared a few times. J is TRBJ1-1 and V is TRBV5-1, with unresolved D. Germline CDR1 and CDR2: SGHRS and YFSETQ. The V end was cut by 5 bases, the J end by 3 bases, with 14 bases between. The CDR3 totals 14 residues. The CDR3 DNA follows: TGCGCCAGCAGGCGGCAAGGCTGGGACACTGAAGCTTTCTTT. As protein: CASRRQGWDTEAFF.

This clone occurred once. This chain joins TRBV2 and TRBJ1-5, with a weak D call TRBD1 (6 bases). The ends were cut back, 1 base at V and 6 bases at J, with 13 bases in the middle. The CDR3 extends over 15 amino acids. In germline, CDR1 is SNHLY, CDR2 FYNNEI. The CDR3 nucleotides read TGTGCCAGCAGTGAAGAGGGGGGGGAGGCTCAGCCCCAGCATTTT. Its protein is CASSEEGGEAQPQHF.

The chain carries TRBV4-1 and TRBJ2-1; D might be TRBD1 (5 bases). This CDR3 spans 16 amino acids. Germline values: CDR1 MGHRA, CDR2 YSYEKL. Trimming removed 2 bases from V and 6 bases from J, with 17 bases in between. The CDR3 DNA reads as TGCGCCAGCAGCCAAACCCCGACCGGACAACCCAATGAGCAGTTCTTC. Translation: CASSQTPTGQPNEQFF.

The chain couples TRBV9 to TRBJ1-1; possible D gene TRBD1, 5 bases. CDR1 SGDLS and CDR2 YYNGEE come from the germline V gene. Trimming took off 3 bases at V and 11 bases at J, with 14 bases between the two ends. This CDR3 region has 12 residues. The CDR3 reads CASSAWTGDAFF. The CDR3 DNA sequence: TGTGCCAGCAGCGCCTGGACGGGGGACGCTTTCTTT.